The source of this T cell receptor (beta chain) is a study of tumor and adjacent non-tumor tissue in lung cancer. Whole-study results and caveats: TCR diversity was significantly greater in tumor than normal lung tissue. Shorter survival was associated with higher TCR diversity in tumors.

In the case of this clonotype: Its antigen is unknown. At one of its ends the junction is not consistent with the germline gene, which may arise from a read error.

Three rounds of nested PCR, following a modified ARM-PCR protocol, produced the TCRbeta library. TCRdb reprocessed the multiplex PCR reads with MiXCR, giving one entry per CDR3 protein. The sample includes 220,000 or so distinct CDR3 sequences, roughly 70% of them seen just once. The template was RNA from unsorted bulk tissue. The TCR sequence derives from a man aged 55 to 70 with non-small cell lung cancer. Input material: lung tumor tissue.

The chain's CDR3 is CASSLSDSQPQHF. CDR3 bases: TGTGCCAGCAGCTTATCCGACTCTCAGCCACAGCATTTT. The chain is built from TRBV11-1 and TRBJ1-5; D unresolved. CDR1 is SGHAT and CDR2 is FQDESV in the germline V gene (reference sequence). The CDR3 contains 13 residues.